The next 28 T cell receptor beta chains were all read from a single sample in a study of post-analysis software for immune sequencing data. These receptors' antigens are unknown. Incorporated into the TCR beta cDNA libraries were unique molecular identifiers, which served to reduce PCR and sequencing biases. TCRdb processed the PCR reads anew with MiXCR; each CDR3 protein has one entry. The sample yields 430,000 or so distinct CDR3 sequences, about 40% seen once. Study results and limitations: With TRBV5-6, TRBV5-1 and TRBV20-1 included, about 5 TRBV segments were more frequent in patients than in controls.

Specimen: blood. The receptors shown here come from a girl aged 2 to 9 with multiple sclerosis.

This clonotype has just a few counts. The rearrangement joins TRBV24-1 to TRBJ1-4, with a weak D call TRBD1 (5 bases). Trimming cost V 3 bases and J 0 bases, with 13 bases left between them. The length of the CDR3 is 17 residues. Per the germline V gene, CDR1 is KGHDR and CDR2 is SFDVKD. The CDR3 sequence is CATSDARQFATNEKLFF. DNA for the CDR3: TGTGCCACCAGTGATGCCCGACAGTTCGCAACTAATGAAAAACTGTTTTTT.

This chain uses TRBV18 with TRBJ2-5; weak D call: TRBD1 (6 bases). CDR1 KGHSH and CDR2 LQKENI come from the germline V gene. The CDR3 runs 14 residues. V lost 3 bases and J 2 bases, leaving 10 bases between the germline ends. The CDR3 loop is CASSPQGWQETQYF. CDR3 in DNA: TGTGCCAGCTCACCGCAGGGGTGGCAAGAGACCCAGTACTTC.

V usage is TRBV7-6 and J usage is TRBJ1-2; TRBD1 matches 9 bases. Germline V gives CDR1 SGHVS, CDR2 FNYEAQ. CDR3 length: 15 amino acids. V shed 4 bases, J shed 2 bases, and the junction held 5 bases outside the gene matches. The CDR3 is CASSSGQGVNYGYTF. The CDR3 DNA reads TGTGCCAGCAGCTCGGGACAGGGCGTCAACTATGGCTACACCTTC.

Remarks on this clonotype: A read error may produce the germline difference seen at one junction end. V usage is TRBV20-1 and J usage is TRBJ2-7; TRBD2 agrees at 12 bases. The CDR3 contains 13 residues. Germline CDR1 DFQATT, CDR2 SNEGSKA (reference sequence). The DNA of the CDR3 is TGCAGGGCTAGCGGGGGGGTTGCTTCCGAGCAGTACTTC. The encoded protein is CRASGGVASEQYF.

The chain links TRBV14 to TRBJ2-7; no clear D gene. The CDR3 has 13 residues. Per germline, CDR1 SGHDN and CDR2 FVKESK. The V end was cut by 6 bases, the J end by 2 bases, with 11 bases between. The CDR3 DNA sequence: TGTGCCAGCAGAACGGACGGTACCTACGAGCAGTACTTC. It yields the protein CASRTDGTYEQYF.

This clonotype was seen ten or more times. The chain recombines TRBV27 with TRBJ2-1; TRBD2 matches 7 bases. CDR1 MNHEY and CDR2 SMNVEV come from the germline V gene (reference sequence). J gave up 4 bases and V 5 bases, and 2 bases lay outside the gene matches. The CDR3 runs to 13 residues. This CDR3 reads CASSPGLYNEQFF. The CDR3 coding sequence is TGTGCCAGCAGTCCGGGACTATACAATGAGCAGTTCTTC.

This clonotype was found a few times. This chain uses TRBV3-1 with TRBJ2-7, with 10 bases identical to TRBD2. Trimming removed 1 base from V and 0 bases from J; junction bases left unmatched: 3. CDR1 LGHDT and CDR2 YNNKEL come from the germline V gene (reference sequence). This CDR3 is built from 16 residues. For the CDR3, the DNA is TGTGCCAGCAGCCAAGTGACTAGCGGGTTCTCCTACGAGCAGTACTTC. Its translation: CASSQVTSGFSYEQYF.

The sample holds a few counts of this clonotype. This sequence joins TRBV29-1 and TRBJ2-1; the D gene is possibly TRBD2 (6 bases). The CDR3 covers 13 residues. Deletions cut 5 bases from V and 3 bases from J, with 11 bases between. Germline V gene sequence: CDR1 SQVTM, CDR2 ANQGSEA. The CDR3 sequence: CSVRRAVYNEQFF. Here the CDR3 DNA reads TGCAGCGTTCGGAGGGCGGTCTACAATGAGCAGTTCTTC.

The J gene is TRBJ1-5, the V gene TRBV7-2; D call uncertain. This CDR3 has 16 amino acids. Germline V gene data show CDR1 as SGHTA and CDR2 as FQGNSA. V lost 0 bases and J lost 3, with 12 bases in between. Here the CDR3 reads CASSLAPRAINQPQHF. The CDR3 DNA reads TGTGCCAGCAGCTTAGCCCCCCGGGCCATCAATCAGCCCCAGCATTTT.

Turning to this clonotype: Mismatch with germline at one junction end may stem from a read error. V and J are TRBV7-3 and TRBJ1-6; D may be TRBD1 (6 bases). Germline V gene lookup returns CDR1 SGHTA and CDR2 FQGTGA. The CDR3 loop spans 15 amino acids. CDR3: CASSLTGMVNSPLHF. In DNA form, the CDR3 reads TGTGCCAGCAGCCTAACAGGGATGGTTAATTCACCCCTCCACTTT.

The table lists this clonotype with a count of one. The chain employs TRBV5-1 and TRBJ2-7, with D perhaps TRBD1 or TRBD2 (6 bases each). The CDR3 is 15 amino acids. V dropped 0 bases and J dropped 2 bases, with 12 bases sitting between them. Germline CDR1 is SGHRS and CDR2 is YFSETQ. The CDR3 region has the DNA TGCGCCAGCAGCTTGGGCGGGACAACTCCCTACGAGCAGTACTTC. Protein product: CASSLGGTTPYEQYF.

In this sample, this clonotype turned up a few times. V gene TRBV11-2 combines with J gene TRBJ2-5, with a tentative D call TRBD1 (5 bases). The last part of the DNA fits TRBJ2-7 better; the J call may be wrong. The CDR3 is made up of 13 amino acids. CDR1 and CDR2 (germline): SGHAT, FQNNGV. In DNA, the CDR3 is TGTGCCAGCAGCCCCCAGGGAAGATACGAGCAGTACTTC. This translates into CASSPQGRYEQYF.

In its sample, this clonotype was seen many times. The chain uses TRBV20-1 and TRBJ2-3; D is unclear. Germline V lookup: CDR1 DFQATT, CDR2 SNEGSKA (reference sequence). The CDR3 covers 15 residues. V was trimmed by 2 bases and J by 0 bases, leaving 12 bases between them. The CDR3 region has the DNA TGCAGTGCTAGACCCCTAGAAACTAGCACAGATACGCAGTATTTT. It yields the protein CSARPLETSTDTQYF.

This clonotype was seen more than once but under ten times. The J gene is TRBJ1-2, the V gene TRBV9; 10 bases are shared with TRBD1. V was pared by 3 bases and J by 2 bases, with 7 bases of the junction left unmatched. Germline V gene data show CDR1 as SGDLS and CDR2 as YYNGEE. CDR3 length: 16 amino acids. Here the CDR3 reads CASSADAGQGNYGYTF. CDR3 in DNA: TGTGCCAGCAGCGCAGATGCGGGACAGGGGAACTATGGCTACACCTTC.

The CDR3 region has the DNA TGTGCCAGCAGCTTGGTGGCTAGCGCCAACTACGAGCAGTACTTC. Its translation: CASSLVASANYEQYF. The rearrangement links TRBV5-6 to TRBJ2-7; weak D call: TRBD2 (6 bases). Germline V gene data show CDR1 as SGHDT and CDR2 as YYEEEE. V lost 0 bases and J 3 bases, leaving 13 bases between the germline ends. There are 15 residues in the CDR3.

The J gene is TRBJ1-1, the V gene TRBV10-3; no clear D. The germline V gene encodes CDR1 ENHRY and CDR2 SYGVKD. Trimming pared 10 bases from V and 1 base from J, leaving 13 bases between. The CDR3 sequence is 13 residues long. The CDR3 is CATLRGPNTEAFF. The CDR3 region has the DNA TGTGCCACCCTAAGAGGTCCGAACACTGAAGCTTTCTTT.

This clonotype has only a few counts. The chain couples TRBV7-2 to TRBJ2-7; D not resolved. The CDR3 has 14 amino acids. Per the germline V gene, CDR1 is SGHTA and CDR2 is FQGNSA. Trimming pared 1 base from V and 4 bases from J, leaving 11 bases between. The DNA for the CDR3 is TGTGCCAGCAGCTTAGGGGGTAGTAGGTACGAGCAGTACTTC. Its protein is CASSLGGSRYEQYF.

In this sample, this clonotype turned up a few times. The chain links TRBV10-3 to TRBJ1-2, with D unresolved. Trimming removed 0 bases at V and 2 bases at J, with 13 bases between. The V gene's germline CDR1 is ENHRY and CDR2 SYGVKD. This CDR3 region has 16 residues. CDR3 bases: TGTGCCATCAGTGAGTCGACTACGTACAGAAACTATGGCTACACCTTC. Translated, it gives CAISESTTYRNYGYTF.

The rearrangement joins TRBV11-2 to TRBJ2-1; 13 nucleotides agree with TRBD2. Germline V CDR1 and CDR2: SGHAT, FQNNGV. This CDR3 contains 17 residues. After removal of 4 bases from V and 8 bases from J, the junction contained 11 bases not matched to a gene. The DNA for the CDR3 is TGTGCCAGCAGCTCCTGGATACTAGCGGGGGGGGGTGATGAGCAGTTCTTC. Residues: CASSSWILAGGGDEQFF.

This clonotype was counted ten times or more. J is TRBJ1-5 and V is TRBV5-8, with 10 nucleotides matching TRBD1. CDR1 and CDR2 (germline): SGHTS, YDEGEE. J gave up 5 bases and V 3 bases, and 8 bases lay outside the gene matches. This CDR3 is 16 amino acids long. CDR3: CASSSTGTGAYQPQHF. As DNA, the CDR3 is TGTGCCAGCAGCTCTACCGGGACAGGGGCGTATCAGCCCCAGCATTTT.

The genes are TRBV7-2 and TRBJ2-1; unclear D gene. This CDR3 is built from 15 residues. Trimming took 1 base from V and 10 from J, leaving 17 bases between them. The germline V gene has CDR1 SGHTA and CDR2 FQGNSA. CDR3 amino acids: CASSLEYRLSREQFF. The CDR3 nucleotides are TGTGCCAGCAGCTTAGAGTACCGGCTGTCGCGAGAGCAGTTCTTC.

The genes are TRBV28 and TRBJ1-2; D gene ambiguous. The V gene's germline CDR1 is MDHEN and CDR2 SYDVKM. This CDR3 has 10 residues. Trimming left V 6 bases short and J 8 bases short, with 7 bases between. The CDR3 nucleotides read TGTGCCAGCAGGGACTGGGGCTACACCTTC. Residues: CASRDWGYTF.

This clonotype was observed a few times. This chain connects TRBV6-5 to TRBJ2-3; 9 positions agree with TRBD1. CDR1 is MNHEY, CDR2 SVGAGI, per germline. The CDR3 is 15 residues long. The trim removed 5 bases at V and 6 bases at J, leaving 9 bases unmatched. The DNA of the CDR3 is TGTGCCAGCAGTCCTCGGACAGGGGAGGGGGATACGCAGTATTTT. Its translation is CASSPRTGEGDTQYF.

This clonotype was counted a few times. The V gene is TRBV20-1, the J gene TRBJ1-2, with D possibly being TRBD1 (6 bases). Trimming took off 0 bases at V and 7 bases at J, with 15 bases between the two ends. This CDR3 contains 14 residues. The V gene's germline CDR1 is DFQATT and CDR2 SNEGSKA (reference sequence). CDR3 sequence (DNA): TGCAGTGCTAGAGATCCCGCCCCCAGGGGTGGCTACACCTTC. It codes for CSARDPAPRGGYTF.

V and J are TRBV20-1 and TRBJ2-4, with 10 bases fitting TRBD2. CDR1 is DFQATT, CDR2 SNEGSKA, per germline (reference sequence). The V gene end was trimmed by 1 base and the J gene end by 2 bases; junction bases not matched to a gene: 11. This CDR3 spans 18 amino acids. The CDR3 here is CSARALGASGGTKNIQYF. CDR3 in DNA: TGCAGTGCTAGAGCACTAGGGGCTAGCGGGGGAACCAAAAACATTCAGTACTTC.

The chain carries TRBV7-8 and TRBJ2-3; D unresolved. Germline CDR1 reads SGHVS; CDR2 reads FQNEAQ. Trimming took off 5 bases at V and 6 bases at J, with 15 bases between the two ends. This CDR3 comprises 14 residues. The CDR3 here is CASSPTRSGDTQYF. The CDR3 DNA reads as TGTGCCAGCAGCCCGACCCGCAGTGGGGATACGCAGTATTTT.

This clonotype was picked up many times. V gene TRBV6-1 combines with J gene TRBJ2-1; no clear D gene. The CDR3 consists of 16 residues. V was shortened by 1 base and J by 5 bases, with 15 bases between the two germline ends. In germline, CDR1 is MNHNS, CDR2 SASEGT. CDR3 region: CASSEVVGSGDNEQFF. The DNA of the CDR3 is TGTGCCAGCAGTGAAGTTGTAGGCTCAGGTGACAATGAGCAGTTCTTC.

Written as DNA, the CDR3 is TGTGCCAGCAGGCACGGACAGGGATCCTACAATGAGCAGTTCTTC. It is translated as CASRHGQGSYNEQFF. The V call is TRBV7-9, the J call TRBJ2-1, with 8 bases identical to TRBD1. Germline loops: CDR1 SEHNR, CDR2 FQNEAQ (reference sequence). The CDR3 runs to 15 residues. V lost 6 bases, J lost 1 base, and 5 bases stayed unmatched.